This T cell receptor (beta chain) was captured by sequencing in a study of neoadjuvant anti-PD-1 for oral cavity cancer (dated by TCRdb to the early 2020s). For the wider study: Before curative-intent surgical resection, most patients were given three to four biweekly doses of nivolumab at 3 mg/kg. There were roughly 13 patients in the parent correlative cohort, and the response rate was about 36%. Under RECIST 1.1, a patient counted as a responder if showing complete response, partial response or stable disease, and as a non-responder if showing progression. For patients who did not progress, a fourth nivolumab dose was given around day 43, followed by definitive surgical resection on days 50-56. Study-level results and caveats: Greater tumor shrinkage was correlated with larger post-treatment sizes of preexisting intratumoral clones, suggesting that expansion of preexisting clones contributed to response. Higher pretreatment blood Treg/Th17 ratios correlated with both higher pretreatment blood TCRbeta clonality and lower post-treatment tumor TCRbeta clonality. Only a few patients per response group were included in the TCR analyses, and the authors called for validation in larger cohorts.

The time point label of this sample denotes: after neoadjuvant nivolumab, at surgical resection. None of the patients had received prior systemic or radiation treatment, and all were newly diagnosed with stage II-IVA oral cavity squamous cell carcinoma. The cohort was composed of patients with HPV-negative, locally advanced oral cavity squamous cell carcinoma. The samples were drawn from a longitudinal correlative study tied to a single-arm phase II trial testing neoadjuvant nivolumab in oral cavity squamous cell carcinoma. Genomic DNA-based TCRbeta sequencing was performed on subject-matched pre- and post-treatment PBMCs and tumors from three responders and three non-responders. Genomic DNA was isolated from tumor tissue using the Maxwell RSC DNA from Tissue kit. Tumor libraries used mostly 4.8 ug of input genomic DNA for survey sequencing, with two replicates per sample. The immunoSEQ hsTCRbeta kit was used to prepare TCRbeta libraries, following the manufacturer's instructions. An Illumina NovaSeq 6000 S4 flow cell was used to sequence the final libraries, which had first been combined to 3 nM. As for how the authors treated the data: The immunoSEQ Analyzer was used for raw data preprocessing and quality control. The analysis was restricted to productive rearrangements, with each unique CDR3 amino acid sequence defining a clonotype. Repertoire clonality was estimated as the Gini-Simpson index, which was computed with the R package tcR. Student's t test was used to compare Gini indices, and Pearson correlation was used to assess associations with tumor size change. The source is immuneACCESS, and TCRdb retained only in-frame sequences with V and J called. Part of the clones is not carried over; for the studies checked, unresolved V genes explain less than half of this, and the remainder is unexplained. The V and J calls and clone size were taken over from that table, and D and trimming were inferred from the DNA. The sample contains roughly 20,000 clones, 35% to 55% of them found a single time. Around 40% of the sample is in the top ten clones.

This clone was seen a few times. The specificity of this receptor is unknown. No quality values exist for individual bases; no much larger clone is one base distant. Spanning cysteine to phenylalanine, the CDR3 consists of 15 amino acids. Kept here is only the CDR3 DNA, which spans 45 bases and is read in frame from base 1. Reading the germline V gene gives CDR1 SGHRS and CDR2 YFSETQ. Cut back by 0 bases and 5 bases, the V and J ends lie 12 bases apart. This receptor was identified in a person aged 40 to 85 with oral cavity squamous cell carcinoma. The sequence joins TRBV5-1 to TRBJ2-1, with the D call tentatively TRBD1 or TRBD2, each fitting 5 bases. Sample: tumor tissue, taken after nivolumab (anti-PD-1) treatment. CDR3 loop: CASSLVGPDHNEQFF. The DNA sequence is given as TGCGCCAGCAGCTTGGTGGGACCGGACCACAATGAGCAGTTCTTC. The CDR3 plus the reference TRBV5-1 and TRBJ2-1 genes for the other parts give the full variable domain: KAGVTQTPRYLIKTRGQQVTLSCSPISGHRSVSWYQQTPGQGLQFLFEYFSETQRNKGNFPGRFSGRQFSNSRSEMNVSTLELGDSALYLCASSLVGPDHNEQFFGPGTRLTVL.